What follows are 28 T cell receptor beta chains derived from one specimen sequenced in a study of Graves' ophthalmopathy and Graves' hyperthyroidism (dated by TCRdb to the late 2010s). Sequencing took place on an Illumina HiSeq 2000. For repertoire sequencing, the TCR beta CDR3 regions were amplified from RNA transcripts. The first round was an RT-PCR using HTBI primers with the Qiagen OneStep RT-PCR kit, and this first round was followed by a second-round multiplex PCR, then size selection and purification. The public reads were run again by TCRdb, first through fastp at Q25 and then through MiXCR, and only productive beta chains were kept. When rows share a CDR3 protein, they turn into one entry using the most common DNA and genes. This sample holds under 250,000 distinct CDR3 sequences; 25% to 30% were observed only once. In total, the top ten clones hold 9.1% of the sample. The sequenced material came from peripheral blood. The source of these receptors is a man aged 45-65 years with Graves' ophthalmopathy. Donor details come from another sample of the same person, matched by shared clones.

The chain employs TRBV15 and TRBJ2-5; D possibly corresponds to TRBD2 (5 bases). Trimming left V 0 bases short and J 5 bases short, with 10 bases between. Germline CDR1 reads LNHNV; CDR2 reads YYDKDF (reference sequence). The CDR3 length is 14 residues. Here the CDR3 DNA reads TGTGCCACCAGCAGAGATAGCGTCCGGGAGACCCAGTACTTC. Its protein is CATSRDSVRETQYF.

This clonotype was found a few times. The chain combines TRBV6-5 with TRBJ2-7; either TRBD1 or TRBD2 may supply D (5 bases each). Germline lookup yields CDR1 MNHEY and CDR2 SVGAGI. Trimming removed 4 bases at V and 5 bases at J, with 24 bases between. The CDR3 is 17 residues long. This chain's CDR3 is CASSSISRGASTNEQYF. The CDR3 bases are TGTGCCAGCAGTTCCATATCGAGGGGAGCCTCCACTAACGAGCAGTACTTC.

This clonotype was seen ten or more times. The chain is built from TRBV28 and TRBJ2-5; tentative D call: TRBD2 (5 bases). V was pared by 1 base and J by 1 base, with 10 bases between. Germline loops: CDR1 MDHEN, CDR2 SYDVKM. The CDR3 runs 15 residues. In DNA, the CDR3 is TGTGCCAGCAGTTTATTCGTGCTAGCCCAAGAGACCCAGTACTTC. Protein product: CASSLFVLAQETQYF.

The V and J genes are TRBV11-2 and TRBJ2-2; a possible D gene is TRBD2 (6 bases). Trimming took 0 bases from V and 0 from J, leaving 11 bases between them. The CDR3 totals 17 residues. Germline V gives CDR1 SGHAT, CDR2 FQNNGV. For the CDR3, the DNA is TGTGCCAGCAGCTTAGATCCGGAGGGAACGAACACCGGGGAGCTGTTTTTT. The encoded protein is CASSLDPEGTNTGELFF.

The chain joins TRBV2 to TRBJ2-7, with 7 bases aligning to TRBD2. The germline V gene has CDR1 SNHLY and CDR2 FYNNEI. The CDR3 has 12 residues. J was trimmed by 3 bases and V by 8 bases; bases with no gene match: 4. The CDR3 is CASGGGHYEQYF. In DNA form, the CDR3 reads TGTGCCAGCGGGGGAGGGCACTACGAGCAGTACTTC. The variable domain in full, completed from reference TRBV2 and TRBJ2-7, reads EPEVTQTPSHQVTQMGQEVILRCVPISNHLYFYWYRQILGQKVEFLVSFYNNEISEKSEIFDDQFSVERPDGSNFTLKIRSTKLEDSAMYFCASGGGHYEQYFGPGTRLTVT.

J is TRBJ2-5 and V is TRBV6-2 or TRBV6-3, with 8 bases identical to TRBD1. CDR1 and CDR2 (germline): MNHEY, SVGEGT. V dropped 5 bases and J dropped 5; count of bases not matched to a gene: 10. The CDR3 length is 15 residues. CDR3 sequence (DNA): TGTGCCAGCAGTGATGGGTCAGGGGGCTATGAGACCCAGTACTTC. It codes for CASSDGSGGYETQYF.

CDR3 DNA sequence: TGTGCCAGCAGTTTGAGGGGAGAGGGGAACACTGAAGCTTTCTTT. Protein: CASSLRGEGNTEAFF. The rearrangement joins TRBV12-3 or TRBV12-4 to TRBJ1-1; possible D gene TRBD1, 5 bases. This CDR3 contains 15 residues. Trimming took off 3 bases at V and 1 base at J, with 12 bases between the two ends.

This clonotype has ten or more counts. The chain combines TRBV12-3 or TRBV12-4 with TRBJ1-2; D remains ambiguous. The CDR3 is made up of 14 amino acids. V lost 2 bases to trimming and J lost 4 bases, with 11 bases between them. The CDR3 protein is CASSLSGTLYGYTF. CDR3 in DNA: TGTGCCAGCAGTTTATCAGGCACCCTCTATGGCTACACCTTC.

The gene calls are TRBV6-1 and TRBJ1-5, with 7 bases lining up with TRBD1. The CDR3 is 13 amino acids. Looked up from germline, CDR1 is MNHNS and CDR2 is SASEGT. Trimming took 6 bases from V and 5 from J; bases not matched to a gene: 4. CDR3 coding DNA: TGTGCCAGCAGGGACAGGTCTGATCAGCCCCAGCATTTT. This translates into CASRDRSDQPQHF.

At least ten counts were recorded for this clonotype. The chain is built from TRBV7-2 and TRBJ2-7; D remains ambiguous. V lost 5 bases, J lost 2 bases, and 13 bases lay in between. The CDR3 runs to 14 residues. Germline CDR1 and CDR2: SGHTA and FQGNSA. CDR3 amino acids: CASSAAQGPYEQYF. The CDR3 coding sequence is TGTGCCAGCAGCGCCGCCCAAGGCCCCTACGAGCAGTACTTC.

The table lists this clonotype with many counts. This chain links TRBV11-1 with TRBJ2-7; TRBD2 aligns across 11 bases. The CDR3 has 19 amino acids. Germline assignment: CDR1 SGHAT and CDR2 FQDESV (reference sequence). J gave up 5 bases and V 5 bases, and 20 bases lay outside the gene matches. CDR3 DNA: TGTGCCAGCAGCAAAACCAGGGGGACTAGCGGCCATGCTGAAGACGAGCAGTACTTC. The encoded protein is CASSKTRGTSGHAEDEQYF. Combining the CDR3 with reference TRBV11-1 and TRBJ2-7 gives the whole variable domain EAEVAQSPRYKITEKSQAVAFWCDPISGHATLYWYRQILGQGPELLVQFQDESVVDDSQLPKDRFSAERLKGVDSTLKIQPAELGDSAMYLCASSKTRGTSGHAEDEQYFGPGTRLTVT.

This clonotype was detected many times. This chain joins TRBV3-1 and TRBJ1-1; D unresolved. The CDR3 spans 15 residues. Looked up from germline, CDR1 is LGHDT and CDR2 is YNNKEL (reference sequence). The germline V and J ends were trimmed by 0 bases and 5 bases, with 13 bases remaining between them. The CDR3 sequence: CASSQDPRRSTEAFF. For the CDR3, the DNA is TGTGCCAGCAGCCAAGATCCCCGCCGGAGTACTGAAGCTTTCTTT.

This chain connects TRBV7-9 to TRBJ1-3; D remains ambiguous. With 1 base removed from V and 3 bases from J, the gap between germline ends came to 7 bases. The CDR3 loop spans 14 amino acids. Germline V CDR1 and CDR2: SEHNR, FQNEAQ (reference sequence). This CDR3 reads CASSLDGGGNTIYF. The CDR3 DNA reads TGTGCCAGCAGCTTAGACGGCGGTGGAAACACCATATATTTT.

This clonotype was counted many times. The V and J genes are TRBV7-2 and TRBJ1-3; D might be TRBD1 (5 bases). Germline CDR1 reads SGHTA; CDR2 reads FQGNSA. V lost 3 bases and J lost 7, with 13 bases in between. This CDR3 comprises 14 residues. The CDR3 DNA follows: TGTGCCAGCAGCTTTTCAGGGTCCAGGAACACCATATATTTT. The encoded protein is CASSFSGSRNTIYF.

This clonotype was seen many times. CDR3 sequence reads: CSARDFDSPLETQYF. Here the CDR3 DNA reads TGCAGTGCTAGAGATTTTGACAGTCCCCTAGAGACCCAGTACTTC. The rearrangement links TRBV20-1 to TRBJ2-5, with D perhaps matching TRBD1 (5 bases). CDR1 DFQATT and CDR2 SNEGSKA come from the germline V gene (reference sequence). Trimming took off 0 bases at V and 4 bases at J, with 15 bases between the two ends. This CDR3 is built from 15 residues.

This clonotype showed up many times. The chain employs TRBV5-1 and TRBJ1-2, with 7 positions matching TRBD1. Per germline, CDR1 SGHRS and CDR2 YFSETQ. The CDR3 is 13 residues long. V shed 4 bases, J shed 10 bases, and the junction held 10 bases outside the gene matches. The CDR3 region is CASSPGQKLLYTF. In DNA form, the CDR3 reads TGCGCCAGCAGCCCGGGACAGAAACTCCTCTACACCTTC.

This clonotype was observed at least ten times. The chain uses TRBV11-2 and TRBJ2-5; D is possibly TRBD2 (5 bases). Trimming took off 5 bases at V and 10 bases at J, with 26 bases between the two ends. CDR1 SGHAT and CDR2 FQNNGV come from the germline V gene. The CDR3 runs 16 residues. In DNA form, the CDR3 reads TGTGCCAGCAGCCGACGGGTAGGCTTGCCACCCGAGGGCCAGTACTTC. Protein: CASSRRVGLPPEGQYF.

Ten or more counts support this clonotype. The V call is TRBV7-2, the J call TRBJ1-3, with D perhaps matching TRBD1 (6 bases). This CDR3 contains 16 residues. V shed 4 bases and J shed 4 bases, with 17 bases lying between them. The V gene's germline CDR1 is SGHTA and CDR2 FQGNSA. CDR3 bases: TGTGCCAGCAGCTCAGTGGGGCGGGGGACAGGAAACACCATATATTTT. This sequence encodes CASSSVGRGTGNTIYF.

This clonotype was seen repeatedly, ten times or more. Just one base apart from a much larger clone, this may be a read error. The chain combines TRBV28 with TRBJ2-2, with D perhaps matching TRBD1 (6 bases). Germline assignment: CDR1 MDHEN and CDR2 SYDVKM. The CDR3 extends over 15 amino acids. The CDR3 nucleotides are TGTGCCAGCAGTTTCAGGGGAATTAACACCGGGGAGCCGTTTTTT. The encoded protein is CASSFRGINTGEPFF.

The chain is built from TRBV6-1 and TRBJ1-1; possibly TRBD1 for D (6 bases). Between the trimmed V and J ends, which lost 6 bases and 0 bases, there was a span of 11 bases. Germline V gives CDR1 MNHNS, CDR2 SASEGT. This CDR3 region has 14 residues. As DNA, the CDR3 is TGTGCCAGCAGCAAGGGGGTAATGAACACTGAAGCTTTCTTT. Its translation is CASSKGVMNTEAFF.

This chain uses TRBV28 with TRBJ2-5; 7 bases agree with TRBD2. The CDR3 is made up of 16 amino acids. CDR1 and CDR2 from the germline V gene are MDHEN and SYDVKM. V dropped 5 bases and J dropped 5; count of bases not matched to a gene: 14. The CDR3: CASSPAGAGVWETQYF. The CDR3 DNA sequence: TGTGCCAGCAGTCCTGCTGGGGCGGGAGTGTGGGAGACCCAGTACTTC.

This clonotype was counted at least ten times. V is TRBV13 and J is TRBJ2-7; 9 bases fit TRBD1. Germline trimming cut 7 bases from V and 3 bases from J; bases unmatched to any gene: 7. This CDR3 has 14 residues. CDR1 PRHDT and CDR2 FYEKMQ come from the germline V gene (reference sequence). The CDR3, as DNA: TGTGCCAGCACCGTAGGGACAGGGTTCTACGAGCAGTACTTC. Protein: CASTVGTGFYEQYF.

The chain recombines TRBV7-2 with TRBJ2-7; TRBD2 matches 10 bases. Germline-derived CDR1 and CDR2 are SGHTA and FQGNSA. The CDR3 is made up of 16 amino acids. Germline trimming cut 2 bases from V and 3 bases from J; bases unmatched to any gene: 7. CDR3 nucleotide sequence: TGTGCCAGCAGCTTATGGCTAAGCGGGGGGGGCTACGAGCAGTACTTC. Translating gives CASSLWLSGGGYEQYF.

This clonotype was observed many times. This chain connects TRBV24-1 to TRBJ1-6, with D maybe TRBD1 (5 bases). The CDR3 extends over 13 amino acids. From germline, CDR1 is KGHDR and CDR2 SFDVKD. The V end was cut by 4 bases, the J end by 13 bases, with 13 bases between. The CDR3 region is CATSDRTGVPLHF. In DNA form, the CDR3 reads TGTGCCACCAGTGACCGAACGGGGGTTCCCCTCCACTTT.

This chain links TRBV6-1 with TRBJ2-5, with 14 bases lining up with TRBD2. This CDR3 comprises 15 residues. Germline V gene data show CDR1 as MNHNS and CDR2 as SASEGT. Trimming took 6 bases from V and 4 from J; bases not matched to a gene: 4. The CDR3 spells CASSGLAGGRETQYF. The CDR3 coding sequence is TGTGCCAGCAGCGGACTAGCGGGAGGTAGAGAGACCCAGTACTTC.

This chain links TRBV27 with TRBJ2-7; 11 bases are a match to TRBD1. The V segment lost 7 bases and the J segment 3 bases; nucleotides outside the gene matches: 5. This CDR3 contains 14 residues. CDR1 is MNHEY and CDR2 is SMNVEV in the germline V gene (reference sequence). The CDR3 protein is CASNGGTGGYEQYF. The CDR3 DNA reads TGTGCCAGCAATGGCGGGACAGGGGGCTACGAGCAGTACTTC.

In this sample, this clonotype turned up many times. This sequence joins TRBV7-2 and TRBJ2-5, with D perhaps matching TRBD1 or TRBD2 (5 bases each). V lost 4 bases and J lost 4, with 16 bases in between. Germline V gene lookup returns CDR1 SGHTA and CDR2 FQGNSA. CDR3 length equals 15 residues. The CDR3 nucleotides read TGTGCCAGCAGCTCTCGGGACCCCCCACGAGAGACCCAGTACTTC. Encoded protein: CASSSRDPPRETQYF.

The chain uses TRBV2 and TRBJ2-7; D may be TRBD2 (6 bases). Germline CDR1 is SNHLY and CDR2 is FYNNEI. Trimming removed 8 bases from V and 3 bases from J, with 14 bases in between. The CDR3 has 13 amino acids. CDR3 sequence: CASGVGLNYEQYF. DNA of the CDR3: TGTGCCAGCGGGGTGGGACTGAACTACGAGCAGTACTTC.